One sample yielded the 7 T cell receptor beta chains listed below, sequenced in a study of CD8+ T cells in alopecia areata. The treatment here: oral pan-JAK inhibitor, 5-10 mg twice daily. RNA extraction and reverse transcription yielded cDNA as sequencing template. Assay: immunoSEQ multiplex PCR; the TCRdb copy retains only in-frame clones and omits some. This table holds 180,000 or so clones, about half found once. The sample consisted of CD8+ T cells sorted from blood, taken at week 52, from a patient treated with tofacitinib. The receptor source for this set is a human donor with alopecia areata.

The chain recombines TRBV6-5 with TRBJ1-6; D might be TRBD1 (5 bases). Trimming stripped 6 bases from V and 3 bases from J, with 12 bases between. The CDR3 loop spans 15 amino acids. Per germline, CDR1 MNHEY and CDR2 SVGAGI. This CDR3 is CASRERQGYNSPLHF. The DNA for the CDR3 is TGTGCCAGCAGAGAGCGGCAGGGCTATAATTCACCCCTCCACTTT.

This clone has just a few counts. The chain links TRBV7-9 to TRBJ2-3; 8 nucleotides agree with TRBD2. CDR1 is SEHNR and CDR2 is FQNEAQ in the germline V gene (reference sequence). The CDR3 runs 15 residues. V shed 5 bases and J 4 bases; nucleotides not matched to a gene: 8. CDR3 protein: CASSPWGGGPDTQYF. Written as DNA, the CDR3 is TGTGCCAGCAGCCCCTGGGGCGGGGGGCCAGATACGCAGTATTTT.

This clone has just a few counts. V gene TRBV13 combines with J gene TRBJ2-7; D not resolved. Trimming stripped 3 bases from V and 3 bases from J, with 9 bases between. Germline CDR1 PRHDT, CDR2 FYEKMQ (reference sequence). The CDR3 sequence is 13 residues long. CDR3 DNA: TGTGCCAGCAGCTTGCACAGAAACTACGAGCAGTACTTC. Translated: CASSLHRNYEQYF.

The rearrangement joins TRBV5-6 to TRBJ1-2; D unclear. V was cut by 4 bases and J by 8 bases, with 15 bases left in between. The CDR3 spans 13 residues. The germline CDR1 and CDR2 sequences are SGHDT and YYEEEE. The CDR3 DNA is TGTGCCAGCAGCCCGTTTGTAGGTTTAGGCTACACCTTC. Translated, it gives CASSPFVGLGYTF. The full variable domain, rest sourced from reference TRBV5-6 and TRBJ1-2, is DAGVTQSPTHLIKTRGQQVTLRCSPKSGHDTVSWYQQALGQGPQFIFQYYEEEERQRGNFPDRFSGHQFPNYSSELNVNALLLGDSALYLCASSPFVGLGYTFGSGTRLTVV.

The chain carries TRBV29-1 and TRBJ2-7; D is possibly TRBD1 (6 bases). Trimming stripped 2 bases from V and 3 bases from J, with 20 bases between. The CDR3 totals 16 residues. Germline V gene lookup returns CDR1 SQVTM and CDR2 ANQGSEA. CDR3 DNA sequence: TGCAGCGTTGAAAGCCCCCAGGGGACCGAAGGCTACGAGCAGTACTTC. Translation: CSVESPQGTEGYEQYF.

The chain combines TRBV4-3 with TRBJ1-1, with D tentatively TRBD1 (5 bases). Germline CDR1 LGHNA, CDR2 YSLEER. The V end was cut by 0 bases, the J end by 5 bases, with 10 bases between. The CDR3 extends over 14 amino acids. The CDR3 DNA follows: TGCGCCAGCAGCCAAGATGGGGAGGGGACTGAAGCTTTCTTT. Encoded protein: CASSQDGEGTEAFF.

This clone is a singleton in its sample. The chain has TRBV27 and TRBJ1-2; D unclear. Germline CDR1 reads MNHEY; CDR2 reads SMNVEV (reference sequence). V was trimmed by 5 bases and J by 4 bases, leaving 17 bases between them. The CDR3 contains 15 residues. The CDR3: CASSTVFGPSYGYTF. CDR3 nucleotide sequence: TGTGCCAGCAGTACGGTATTTGGCCCTTCCTATGGCTACACCTTC.